The 23 T cell receptor beta chains presented below share a single source sample, sequenced in a study of T cell responses to AZD1222 COVID-19 vaccine. The method was immunoSEQ multiplex PCR; TCRdb's version includes in-frame clones alone and lacks a portion of them. The sample has 150,000 to 200,000 clones, roughly nine tenths seen once. This material consisted of peripheral blood, taken 28 days after the second AZD1222 dose. The origin of the receptors is an adult who received the AZD1222 COVID-19 vaccine.

This sequence joins TRBV5-1 and TRBJ1-2; no clear D gene. V was pared by 2 bases and J by 0 bases, with 8 bases between. Germline V gene sequence: CDR1 SGHRS, CDR2 YFSETQ. The CDR3 contains 14 residues. Here the CDR3 DNA reads TGCGCCAGCAGCTTAAGCGTACCTAACTATGGCTACACCTTC. It yields the protein CASSLSVPNYGYTF. The whole variable domain, filled in from reference TRBV5-1 and TRBJ1-2, reads KAGVTQTPRYLIKTRGQQVTLSCSPISGHRSVSWYQQTPGQGLQFLFEYFSETQRNKGNFPGRFSGRQFSNSRSEMNVSTLELGDSALYLCASSLSVPNYGYTFGSGTRLTVV.

The CDR3 coding sequence is TGTGCCAGCTCACCATTCCTAGGCGGGGGGGCCGGAGATACGCAGTATTTT. Protein: CASSPFLGGGAGDTQYF. The V gene is TRBV18, the J gene TRBJ2-3; 9 bases map to TRBD2. V shed 2 bases, J shed 5 bases, and the junction held 11 bases outside the gene matches. The germline V gene encodes CDR1 KGHSH and CDR2 LQKENI. This CDR3 spans 17 amino acids. Using reference TRBV18 and TRBJ2-3 for the parts outside the CDR3, the full variable domain is NAGVMQNPRHLVRRRGQEARLRCSPMKGHSHVYWYRQLPEEGLKFMVYLQKENIIDESGMPKERFSAEFPKEGPSILRIQQVVRGDSAAYFCASSPFLGGGAGDTQYFGPGTRLTVL.

This chain joins TRBV6-2 or TRBV6-3 and TRBJ2-1; TRBD1 matches 8 bases. The length of the CDR3 is 14 residues. Germline CDR1 and CDR2: MNHEY and SVGEGT. Trimming took 5 bases from V and 10 from J; bases not matched to a gene: 10. The CDR3 sequence is CASSPDRGLGEQFF. In nucleotides, the CDR3 is TGTGCCAGCAGTCCAGACAGGGGCCTCGGGGAGCAGTTCTTC.

The V call is TRBV3-1 (or the pseudogene TRBV3-2), the J call TRBJ1-6, with no clear D. There are 13 residues in the CDR3. Trimming left V 0 bases short and J 10 bases short, with 7 bases between. In germline, CDR1 is LGHDT, CDR2 YNNKEL (reference sequence). The DNA of the CDR3 is TGTGCCAGCAGCCAAGAAAGAAGATCACCCCTCCACTTT. Protein: CASSQERRSPLHF.

This sequence joins TRBV30 and TRBJ1-1; weak D call: TRBD1 (6 bases). The CDR3 extends over 12 amino acids. Deletions cut 5 bases from V and 4 bases from J, with 11 bases between. Germline V gene sequence: CDR1 GTSNPN, CDR2 SVGIG (reference sequence). CDR3 nucleotide sequence: TGTGCCTGGTACAGGGTTAGCACTGAAGCTTTCTTT. Its translation is CAWYRVSTEAFF.

The chain couples TRBV29-1 to TRBJ2-7, with no clear D. CDR3 length: 13 amino acids. The germline V and J ends were trimmed by 6 bases and 3 bases, with 15 bases remaining between them. Germline-derived CDR1 and CDR2 are SQVTM and ANQGSEA. Here the CDR3 reads CSVAKGPGYEQYF. The CDR3 DNA is TGCAGCGTGGCCAAGGGCCCCGGCTACGAGCAGTACTTC.

The rearrangement joins TRBV30 to TRBJ1-3, with D unresolved. Germline CDR1 GTSNPN, CDR2 SVGIG (reference sequence). V lost 0 bases to trimming and J lost 3 bases, with 3 bases between them. This CDR3 has 12 residues. The CDR3 coding sequence is TGTGCCTGGAGTGTACATGGAAACACCATATATTTT. Residues: CAWSVHGNTIYF.

V gene TRBV5-4 combines with J gene TRBJ2-3; either TRBD1 or TRBD2 may fit D (5 bases each). The CDR3 totals 13 residues. Germline V CDR1 and CDR2: SGHNT, YYREEE (reference sequence). V lost 4 bases and J 6 bases, leaving 12 bases between the germline ends. The CDR3 nucleotides read TGTGCCAGCAGCAAGGGACGGGCCGATACGCAGTATTTT. It yields the protein CASSKGRADTQYF.

V usage is TRBV7-6 and J usage is TRBJ1-3, with unresolved D. In germline, CDR1 is SGHVS, CDR2 FNYEAQ. This CDR3 is 15 amino acids long. V lost 5 bases, J lost 0 bases, and 11 bases lay in between. The CDR3 DNA is TGTGCCAGCAGCGTATCGGGCAGCTCTGGAAACACCATATATTTT. Protein sequence: CASSVSGSSGNTIYF.

The rearrangement uses TRBV2 and TRBJ1-4; 7 nucleotides line up with TRBD1. The CDR3 has 15 amino acids. Germline loops: CDR1 SNHLY, CDR2 FYNNEI. After removal of 8 bases from V and 7 bases from J, the junction contained 13 bases not matched to a gene. As DNA, the CDR3 is TGTGCCAGCGCCCAGGGGGTGAACTCGCGTGAAAAACTGTTTTTT. It specifies CASAQGVNSREKLFF.

The chain couples TRBV5-1 to TRBJ1-3, with no clear D. The ends were cut back, 1 base at V and 0 bases at J, with 5 bases in the middle. CDR1 SGHRS and CDR2 YFSETQ come from the germline V gene. The CDR3 is made up of 14 amino acids. DNA for the CDR3: TGCGCCAGCAGCTTGAGTAGCTCTGGAAACACCATATATTTT. This gives the protein CASSLSSSGNTIYF.

The J gene is TRBJ2-3, the V gene TRBV10-3, with D unresolved. The CDR3 loop spans 15 amino acids. Germline V gene lookup returns CDR1 ENHRY and CDR2 SYGVKD. V was cut by 0 bases and J by 2 bases, with 9 bases left in between. The DNA of the CDR3 is TGTGCCATCAGTGAGTCGCGGAGTTACACAGATACGCAGTATTTT. Protein product: CAISESRSYTDTQYF.

This chain joins TRBV6-1 and TRBJ1-6; D is perhaps TRBD1 (5 bases). The CDR3 loop spans 15 amino acids. Per germline, CDR1 MNHNS and CDR2 SASEGT. V was shortened by 0 bases and J by 13 bases, with 16 bases between the two germline ends. CDR3 sequence reads: CASSEARFQGGPLHF. The CDR3 nucleotides are TGTGCCAGCAGTGAAGCGCGGTTCCAGGGTGGGCCCCTCCACTTT.

The chain joins TRBV5-1 to TRBJ1-4, with no clear D. Germline assignment: CDR1 SGHRS and CDR2 YFSETQ. This CDR3 spans 16 amino acids. Trimming took 1 base from V and 0 from J, leaving 10 bases between them. CDR3 in amino acids: CASSLNEPATNEKLFF. The CDR3 region has the DNA TGCGCCAGCAGCTTGAATGAACCCGCAACTAATGAAAAACTGTTTTTT.

The CDR3 DNA is TGTGCCAGCAGCCCTACCCTGGGACAGGGGGCGTATGGCTACACCTTC. Encoded protein: CASSPTLGQGAYGYTF. J is TRBJ1-2 and V is TRBV2, with TRBD1 identical over 12 bases. V shed 6 bases and J 5 bases; nucleotides not matched to a gene: 10. Germline assignment: CDR1 SNHLY and CDR2 FYNNEI. This CDR3 spans 16 amino acids.

V gene TRBV5-6 combines with J gene TRBJ1-1; D may be TRBD1 (5 bases). The CDR3 length is 16 residues. Germline loops: CDR1 SGHDT, CDR2 YYEEEE. Trimming shortened V by 2 bases and J by 4 bases, and 18 bases separated the two germline ends. Here the CDR3 reads CASSFPTRGGTTEAFF. In nucleotides, the CDR3 is TGTGCCAGCAGCTTCCCCACACGGGGGGGGACCACTGAAGCTTTCTTT.

J is TRBJ1-6 and V is TRBV6-1; D not resolved. The CDR3 runs to 17 residues. CDR1 is MNHNS, CDR2 SASEGT, per germline. Trimming took off 3 bases at V and 2 bases at J, with 14 bases between the two ends. DNA for the CDR3: TGTGCCAGCAGTGAGTTCGGCAGGACCGCCTATAATTCACCCCTCCACTTT. Encoded protein: CASSEFGRTAYNSPLHF.

The CDR3 nucleotides read TGTGCCAGCAGTTACTCGATTCCCGGCGGGGTAATGGGGGCCGGGGAGCTGTTTTTT. Protein: CASSYSIPGGVMGAGELFF. The genes are TRBV6-2 or TRBV6-3 and TRBJ2-2; D might be TRBD2 (6 bases). CDR1 MNHEY and CDR2 SVGEGT come from the germline V gene. CDR3 length: 19 residues. The V end was cut by 0 bases, the J end by 6 bases, with 23 bases between.

The gene calls are TRBV10-2 and TRBJ2-7, with 8 bases that match TRBD2. This CDR3 has 18 amino acids. Germline lookup yields CDR1 WSHSY and CDR2 SAAADI. With 0 bases clipped from V and 3 bases from J, the junction kept 13 bases outside the gene matches. The CDR3 region has the DNA TGCGCCAGCAGTGAGTCGAAGAGGGGGACTAGGGGCTACTACGAGCAGTACTTC. Its protein is CASSESKRGTRGYYEQYF.

The rearrangement joins TRBV7-3 to TRBJ2-5; TRBD2 is a possible D gene (5 bases). Germline CDR1 is SGHTA and CDR2 is FQGTGA. The V end lost 1 base, the J end lost 4 bases, and 7 bases lay between the germline ends. The CDR3 has 13 amino acids. CDR3: CASSLIAGETQYF. The CDR3, as DNA: TGTGCCAGCAGCTTAATTGCGGGAGAGACCCAGTACTTC.

The chain employs TRBV7-9 and TRBJ2-1; D remains ambiguous. Germline lookup yields CDR1 SEHNR and CDR2 FQNEAQ (reference sequence). There are 11 residues in the CDR3. V lost 3 bases to trimming and J lost 7 bases, with 4 bases between them. The CDR3: CASSFGNEQFF. The DNA for the CDR3 is TGTGCCAGCAGCTTTGGGAATGAGCAGTTCTTC.

The chain joins TRBV30 to TRBJ1-1; possibly TRBD1 for D (6 bases). There are 13 residues in the CDR3. Trimming took off 2 bases at V and 5 bases at J, with 12 bases between the two ends. The V gene's germline CDR1 is GTSNPN and CDR2 SVGIG (reference sequence). The CDR3 DNA reads as TGTGCCTGGAGTCGGGGGCGAGAAACTGAAGCTTTCTTT. Amino acid sequence: CAWSRGRETEAFF.

The chain carries TRBV2 and TRBJ2-7; 8 bases align to TRBD1. The CDR3 loop spans 13 amino acids. Germline V gene sequence: CDR1 SNHLY, CDR2 FYNNEI. J lost 3 bases, V lost 5 bases, and 3 bases had no gene match. CDR3 DNA sequence: TGTGCCAGCAGTCGGACAGGGTACTACGAGCAGTACTTC. This gives the protein CASSRTGYYEQYF.